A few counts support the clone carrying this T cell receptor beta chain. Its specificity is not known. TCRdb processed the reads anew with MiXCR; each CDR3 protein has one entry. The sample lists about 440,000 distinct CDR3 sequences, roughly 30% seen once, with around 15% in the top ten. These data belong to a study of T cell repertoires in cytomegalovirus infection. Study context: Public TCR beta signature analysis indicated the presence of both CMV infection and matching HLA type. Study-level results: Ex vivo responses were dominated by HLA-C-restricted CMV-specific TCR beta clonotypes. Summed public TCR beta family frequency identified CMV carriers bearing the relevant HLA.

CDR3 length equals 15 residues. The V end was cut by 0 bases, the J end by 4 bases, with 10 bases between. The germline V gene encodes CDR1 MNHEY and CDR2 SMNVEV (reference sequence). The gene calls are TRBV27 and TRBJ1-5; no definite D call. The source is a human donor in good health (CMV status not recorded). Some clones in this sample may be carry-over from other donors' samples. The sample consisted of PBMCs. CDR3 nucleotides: TGTGCCAGCAGTTTATCGGTCAGTGAGAATCAGCCCCAGCATTTT. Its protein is CASSLSVSENQPQHF.